Given below is one TCR beta chain in context. The antigen remains undetermined. These data come from a study of cytomegalovirus exposure and HLA in healthy donors. Study results and limitations: The tendency of first-cohort TCR clusters to co-occur in the roughly 110 validation repertoires emerged from a later analysis.

The germline gives CDR1 MDHEN, CDR2 SYDVKM. This CDR3 is built from 14 residues. The V end was cut by 3 bases, the J end by 5 bases, with 10 bases between. While the first cohort had fewer than 850 subjects, the donors belonged to the separate validation cohort of over a hundred subjects. Generated by immunoSEQ multiplex PCR, the TCRdb table keeps only in-frame clones and is missing some. The sample lists tens of thousands of clones, about 93% occurring once. V gene TRBV28 combines with J gene TRBJ1-4; D is ambiguous. Sample: PBMCs. The sequence derives from a woman younger than 35 in good health and CMV-seropositive. CDR3: CASSFYSKNEKLFF. In DNA, the CDR3 is TGTGCCAGCAGTTTTTACAGCAAGAATGAAAAACTGTTTTTT.